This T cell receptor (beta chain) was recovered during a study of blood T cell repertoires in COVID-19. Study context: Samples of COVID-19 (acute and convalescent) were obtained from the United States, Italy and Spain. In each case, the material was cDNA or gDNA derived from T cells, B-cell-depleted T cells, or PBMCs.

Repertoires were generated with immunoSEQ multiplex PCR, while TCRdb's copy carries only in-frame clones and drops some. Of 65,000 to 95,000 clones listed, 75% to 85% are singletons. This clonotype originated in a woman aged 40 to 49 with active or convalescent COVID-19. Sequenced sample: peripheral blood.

The CDR3 nucleotides are TGTGCCAGCAGTTTTGCACAGGGGGCTGGCTACACCTTC. Amino acid sequence: CASSFAQGAGYTF. The chain uses TRBV28 and TRBJ1-2; TRBD1 matches at 9 bases. J gave up 7 bases and V 3 bases, and 3 bases lay outside the gene matches. The CDR3 has 13 residues. Germline V gene sequence: CDR1 MDHEN, CDR2 SYDVKM.